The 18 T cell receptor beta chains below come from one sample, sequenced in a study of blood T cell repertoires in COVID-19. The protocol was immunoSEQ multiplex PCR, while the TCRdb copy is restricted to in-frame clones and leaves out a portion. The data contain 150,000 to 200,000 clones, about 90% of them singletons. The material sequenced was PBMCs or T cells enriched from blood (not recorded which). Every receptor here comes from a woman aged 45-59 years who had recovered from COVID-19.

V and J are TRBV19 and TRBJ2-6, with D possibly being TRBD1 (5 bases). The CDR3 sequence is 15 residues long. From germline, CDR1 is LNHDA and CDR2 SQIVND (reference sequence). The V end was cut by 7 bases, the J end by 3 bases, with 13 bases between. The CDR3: CASTRQPFGANVLTF. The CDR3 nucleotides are TGTGCCAGTACCAGACAGCCATTTGGGGCCAACGTCCTGACTTTC.

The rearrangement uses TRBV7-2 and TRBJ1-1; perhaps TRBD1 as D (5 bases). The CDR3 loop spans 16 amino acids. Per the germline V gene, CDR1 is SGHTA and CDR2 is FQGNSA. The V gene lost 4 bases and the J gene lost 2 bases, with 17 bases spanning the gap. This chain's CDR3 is CASSYAGTTLNTEAFF. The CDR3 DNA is TGTGCCAGCAGCTACGCCGGGACTACCCTAAACACTGAAGCTTTCTTT.

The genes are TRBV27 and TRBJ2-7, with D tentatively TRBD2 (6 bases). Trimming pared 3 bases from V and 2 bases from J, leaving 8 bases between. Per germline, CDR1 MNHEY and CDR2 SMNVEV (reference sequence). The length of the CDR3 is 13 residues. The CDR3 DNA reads TGTGCCAGCAGTTTGCGGGATGCCTACGAGCAGTACTTC. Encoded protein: CASSLRDAYEQYF.

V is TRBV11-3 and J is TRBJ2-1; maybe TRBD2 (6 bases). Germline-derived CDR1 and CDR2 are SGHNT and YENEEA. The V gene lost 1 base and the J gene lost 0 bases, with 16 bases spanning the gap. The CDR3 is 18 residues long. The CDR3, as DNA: TGTGCCAGCAGCTTAGTTTTTGTAGCGGACATCTCCTACAATGAGCAGTTCTTC. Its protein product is CASSLVFVADISYNEQFF.

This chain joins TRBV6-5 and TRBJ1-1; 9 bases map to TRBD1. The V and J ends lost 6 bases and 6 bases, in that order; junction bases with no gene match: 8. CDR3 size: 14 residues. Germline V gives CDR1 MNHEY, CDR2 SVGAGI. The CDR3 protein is CASRSRQGGSEAFF. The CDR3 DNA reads TGTGCCAGCAGAAGTAGACAGGGGGGGTCTGAAGCTTTCTTT.

The CDR3 loop reads CASSKISPEETQYF. The CDR3 bases are TGTGCCAGCAGCAAAATCTCTCCGGAAGAGACCCAGTACTTC. This chain connects TRBV21-1 to TRBJ2-5; the table's D gene call, TRBD2, was not cross checked with the DNA. TRBV21-1 is a documented pseudogene. The CDR3 contains 14 residues.

The CDR3 DNA reads as TGTGCCAGCAGTTCGGTCGGGGCACTAGCGGGAAATGGCAATGAGCAGTTCTTC. Protein product: CASSSVGALAGNGNEQFF. The chain carries TRBV27 and TRBJ2-1; 10 bases match TRBD2. Germline V gene data show CDR1 as MNHEY and CDR2 as SMNVEV (reference sequence). The CDR3 extends over 18 amino acids. Trimming at V came to 4 bases and at J to 6 bases, leaving 15 bases not matched to a gene.

CDR3 amino acids: CASSFPTPTPEAFF. The CDR3 DNA reads as TGTGCCAGCAGCTTTCCTACTCCGACTCCTGAAGCTTTCTTT. The chain couples TRBV28 to TRBJ1-1; D is unresolved. The V gene lost 6 bases and the J gene lost 6 bases, with 17 bases spanning the gap. The CDR3 is made up of 14 amino acids. The germline gives CDR1 MDHEN, CDR2 SYDVKM. Combining the CDR3 with reference TRBV28 and TRBJ1-1 gives the whole variable domain DVKVTQSSRYLVKRTGEKVFLECVQDMDHENMFWYRQDPGLGLRLIYFSYDVKMKEKGDIPEGYSVSREKKERFSLILESASTNQTSMYLCASSFPTPTPEAFFGQGTRLTVV.

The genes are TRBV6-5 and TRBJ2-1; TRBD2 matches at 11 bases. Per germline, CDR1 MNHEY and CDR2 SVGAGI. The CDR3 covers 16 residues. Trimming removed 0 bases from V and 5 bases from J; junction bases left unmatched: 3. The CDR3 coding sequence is TGTGCCAGCAGTTACTCGGGGACTAGCGGACACAATGAGCAGTTCTTC. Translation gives CASSYSGTSGHNEQFF.

CDR3 sequence: CASRTGVNTGELFF. CDR3 nucleotide sequence: TGCGCCAGCAGAACAGGGGTAAACACCGGGGAGCTGTTTTTT. This chain joins TRBV5-1 and TRBJ2-2; the match to TRBD1 covers 7 bases. Germline assignment: CDR1 SGHRS and CDR2 YFSETQ. V shed 5 bases and J 2 bases; nucleotides not matched to a gene: 3. This CDR3 has 14 amino acids. Based on the CDR3 plus reference TRBV5-1 and TRBJ2-2, the full variable domain is KAGVTQTPRYLIKTRGQQVTLSCSPISGHRSVSWYQQTPGQGLQFLFEYFSETQRNKGNFPGRFSGRQFSNSRSEMNVSTLELGDSALYLCASRTGVNTGELFFGEGSRLTVL.

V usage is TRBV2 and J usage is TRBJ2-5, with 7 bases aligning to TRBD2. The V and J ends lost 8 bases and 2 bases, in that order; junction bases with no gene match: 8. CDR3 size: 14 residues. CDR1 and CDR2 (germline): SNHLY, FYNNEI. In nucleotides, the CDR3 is TGTGCCAGCTCTCGCGGGAGATCACAAGAGACCCAGTACTTC. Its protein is CASSRGRSQETQYF.

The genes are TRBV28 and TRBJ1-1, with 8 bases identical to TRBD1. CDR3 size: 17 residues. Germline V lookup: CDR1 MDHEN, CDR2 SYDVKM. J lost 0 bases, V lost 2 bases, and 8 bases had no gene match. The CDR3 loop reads CASSLAYTGGVNTEAFF. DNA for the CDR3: TGTGCCAGCAGTTTAGCCTACACAGGGGGGGTGAACACTGAAGCTTTCTTT.

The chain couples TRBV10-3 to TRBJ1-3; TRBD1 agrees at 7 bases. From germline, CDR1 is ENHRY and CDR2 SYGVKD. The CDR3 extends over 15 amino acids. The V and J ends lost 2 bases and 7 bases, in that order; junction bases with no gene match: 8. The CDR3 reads CAISEAQGQTNTIYF. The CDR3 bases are TGTGCCATCAGTGAGGCCCAGGGACAGACGAACACCATATATTTT.

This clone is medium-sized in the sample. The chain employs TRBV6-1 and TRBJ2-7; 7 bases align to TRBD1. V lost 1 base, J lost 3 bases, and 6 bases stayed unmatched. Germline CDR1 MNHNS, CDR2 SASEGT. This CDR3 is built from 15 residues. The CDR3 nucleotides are TGTGCCAGCAGTGAAGTATCATCAGGGGGCTACGAGCAGTACTTC. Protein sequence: CASSEVSSGGYEQYF.

The DNA of the CDR3 is TGTGCCAGCAGTGAAGTAGGGCTAGCGGAAACCTACGAGCAGTACTTC. Its translation is CASSEVGLAETYEQYF. The rearrangement uses TRBV25-1 and TRBJ2-7; 7 bases match TRBD2. V lost 2 bases and J lost 2; bases outside the gene matches: 9. The CDR3 spans 16 residues. Germline CDR1 is MGHDK and CDR2 is SYGVNS.

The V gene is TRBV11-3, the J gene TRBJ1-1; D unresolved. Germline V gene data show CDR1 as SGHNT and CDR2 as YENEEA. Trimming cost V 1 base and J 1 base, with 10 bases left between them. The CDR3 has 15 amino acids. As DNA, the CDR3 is TGTGCCAGCAGCTTAGGAGGCAGAGAGAACACTGAAGCTTTCTTT. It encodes CASSLGGRENTEAFF.

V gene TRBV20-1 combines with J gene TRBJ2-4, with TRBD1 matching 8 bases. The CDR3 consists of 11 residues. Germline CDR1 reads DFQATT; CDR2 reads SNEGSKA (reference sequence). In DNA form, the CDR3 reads TGCGGGGGACAGGATGGTGACATTCAGTACTTC. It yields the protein CGGQDGDIQYF.

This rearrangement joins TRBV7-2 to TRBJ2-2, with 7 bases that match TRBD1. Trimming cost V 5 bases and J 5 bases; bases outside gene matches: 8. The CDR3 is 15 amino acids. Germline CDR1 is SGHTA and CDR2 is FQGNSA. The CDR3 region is CASSRSGQTTGELFF. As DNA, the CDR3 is TGTGCCAGCAGCCGCTCGGGACAGACGACCGGGGAGCTGTTTTTT.